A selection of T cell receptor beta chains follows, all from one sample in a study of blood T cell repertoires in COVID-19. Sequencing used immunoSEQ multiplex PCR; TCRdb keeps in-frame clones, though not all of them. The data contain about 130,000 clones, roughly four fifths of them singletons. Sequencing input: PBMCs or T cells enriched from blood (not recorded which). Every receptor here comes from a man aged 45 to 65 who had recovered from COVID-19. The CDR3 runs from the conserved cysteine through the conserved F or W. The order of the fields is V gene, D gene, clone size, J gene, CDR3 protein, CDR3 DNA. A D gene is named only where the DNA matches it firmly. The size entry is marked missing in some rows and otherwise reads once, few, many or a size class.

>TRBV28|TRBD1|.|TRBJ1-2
CASSLPGTAYGYTF
TGTGCCAGCAGTTTGCCCGGGACAGCATATGGCTACACCTTC
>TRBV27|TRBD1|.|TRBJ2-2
CASSPGQGITGELFF
TGTGCCAGCAGTCCGGGACAGGGGATCACCGGGGAGCTGTTTTTT
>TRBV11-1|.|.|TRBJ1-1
CASSPNRNTEAFF
TGTGCCAGCAGCCCTAACAGGAACACTGAAGCTTTCTTT
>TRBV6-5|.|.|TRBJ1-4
CASSSGGPGDEKLFF
TGTGCCAGCAGTTCAGGAGGGCCCGGGGATGAAAAACTGTTTTTT
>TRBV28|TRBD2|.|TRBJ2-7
CASSLMTSGVRSYEQYF
TGTGCCAGCAGTTTAATGACTAGCGGGGTTCGCTCCTACGAGCAGTACTTC
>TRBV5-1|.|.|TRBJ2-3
CASSFPQETTDTQYF
TGCGCCAGCAGCTTTCCCCAGGAAACCACAGATACGCAGTATTTT
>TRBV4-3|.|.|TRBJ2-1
CASSQDRVGGPYNEQFF
TGCGCCAGCAGCCAAGATCGAGTCGGGGGGCCGTACAATGAGCAGTTCTTC
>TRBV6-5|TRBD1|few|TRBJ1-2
CASSLGGQLYGYTF
TGTGCCAGCAGTTTGGGGGGACAGCTCTATGGCTACACCTTC
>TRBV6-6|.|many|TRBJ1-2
CASSYSTRVGGYTF
TGTGCCAGCAGTTACTCGACGCGGGTTGGTGGCTACACCTTC
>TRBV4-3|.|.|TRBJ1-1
CASSQDTGWTEAFF
TGCGCCAGCAGCCAAGATACAGGGTGGACTGAAGCTTTCTTT
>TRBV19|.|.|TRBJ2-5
CASSIKFGGLQETQYF
TGTGCCAGTAGTATAAAATTCGGGGGGCTCCAAGAGACCCAGTACTTC
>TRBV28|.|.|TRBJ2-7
CASSLVRGYYEQYF
TGTGCCAGCAGTTTGGTCAGGGGTTACTACGAGCAGTACTTC
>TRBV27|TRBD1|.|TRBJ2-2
CASSPGQGSGELFF
TGTGCCAGCAGTCCGGGACAGGGTTCCGGGGAGCTGTTTTTT
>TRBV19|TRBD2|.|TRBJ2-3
CASSIEGGGAVDTQYF
TGTGCCAGTAGTATAGAAGGCGGGGGGGCGGTTGATACGCAGTATTTT
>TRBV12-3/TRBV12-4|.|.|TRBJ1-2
CASSSRVAYGYTF
TGTGCCAGCAGTTCACGAGTCGCCTATGGCTACACCTTC
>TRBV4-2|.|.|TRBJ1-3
CASSQDRSAGNTIYF
TGTGCCAGCAGCCAAGATCGCAGTGCTGGAAACACCATATATTTT
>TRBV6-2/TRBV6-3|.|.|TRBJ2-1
CASSYGTGGYNEQFF
TGTGCCAGCAGTTACGGGACTGGGGGGTACAATGAGCAGTTCTTC
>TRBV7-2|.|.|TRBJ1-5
CASSGGAVVGQPQHF
TGTGCCAGCAGCGGTGGGGCAGTCGTAGGTCAGCCCCAGCATTTT
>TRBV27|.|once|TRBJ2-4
CASSPETGSLAKNIQYF
TGTGCCAGCAGTCCGGAAACAGGATCCTTAGCCAAAAACATTCAGTACTTC
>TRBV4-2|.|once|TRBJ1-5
CASSQDRHTSNQPQHF
TGTGCCAGCAGCCAAGATCGACACACAAGCAATCAGCCCCAGCATTTT